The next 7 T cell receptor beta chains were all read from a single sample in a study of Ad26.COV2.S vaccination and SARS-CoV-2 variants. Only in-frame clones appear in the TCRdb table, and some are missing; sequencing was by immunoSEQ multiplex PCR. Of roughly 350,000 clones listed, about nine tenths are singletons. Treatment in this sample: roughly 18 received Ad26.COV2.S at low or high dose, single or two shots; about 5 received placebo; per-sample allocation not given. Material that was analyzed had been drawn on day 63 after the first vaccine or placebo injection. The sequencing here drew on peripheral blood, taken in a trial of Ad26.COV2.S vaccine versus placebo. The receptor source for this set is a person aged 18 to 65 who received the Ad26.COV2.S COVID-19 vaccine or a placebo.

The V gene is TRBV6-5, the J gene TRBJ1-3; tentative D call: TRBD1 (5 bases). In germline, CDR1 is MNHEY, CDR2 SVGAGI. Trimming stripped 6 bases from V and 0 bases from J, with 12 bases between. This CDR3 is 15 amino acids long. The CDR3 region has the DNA TGTGCCAGCAGGCTAGACAGTTACTCTGGAAACACCATATATTTT. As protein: CASRLDSYSGNTIYF.

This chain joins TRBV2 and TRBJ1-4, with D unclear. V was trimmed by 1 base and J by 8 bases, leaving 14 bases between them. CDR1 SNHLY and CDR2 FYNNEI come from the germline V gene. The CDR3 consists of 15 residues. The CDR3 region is CASSEVGGLGEKLFF. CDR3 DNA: TGTGCCAGCAGTGAAGTGGGCGGCCTGGGGGAAAAACTGTTTTTT.

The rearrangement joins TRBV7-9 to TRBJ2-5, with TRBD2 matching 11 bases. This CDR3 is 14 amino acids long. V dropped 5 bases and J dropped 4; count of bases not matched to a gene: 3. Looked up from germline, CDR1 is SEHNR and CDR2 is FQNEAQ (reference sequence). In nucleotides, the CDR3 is TGTGCCAGCAGCCAGGGACTAGCGGCAGAGACCCAGTACTTC. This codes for CASSQGLAAETQYF. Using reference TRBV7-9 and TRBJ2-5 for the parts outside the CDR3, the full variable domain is DTGVSQNPRHKITKRGQNVTFRCDPISEHNRLYWYRQTLGQGPEFLTYFQNEAQLEKSRLLSDRFSAERPKGSFSTLEIQRTEQGDSAMYLCASSQGLAAETQYFGPGTRLLVL.

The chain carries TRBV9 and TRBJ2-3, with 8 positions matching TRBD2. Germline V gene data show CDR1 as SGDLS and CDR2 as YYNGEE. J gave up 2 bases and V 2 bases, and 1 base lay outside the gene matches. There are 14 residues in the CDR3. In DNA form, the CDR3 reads TGTGCCAGCAGCGTCGGACTAGCCACAGATACGCAGTATTTT. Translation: CASSVGLATDTQYF.

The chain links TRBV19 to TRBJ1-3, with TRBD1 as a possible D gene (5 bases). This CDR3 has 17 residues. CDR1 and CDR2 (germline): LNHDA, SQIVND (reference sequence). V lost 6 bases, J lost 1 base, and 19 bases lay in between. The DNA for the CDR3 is TGTGCCAGTAGCCTATCCCCAGGGATCCCGTCTGGAAACACCATATATTTT. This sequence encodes CASSLSPGIPSGNTIYF.

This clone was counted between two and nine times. CDR3 DNA: TGTGCTAGTGCCCCCCAGGGGGGGTTCACCGGGGAGCTGTTTTTT. It specifies CASAPQGGFTGELFF. This chain links TRBV12-5 with TRBJ2-2; D is tentatively TRBD1 or TRBD2 (7 bases each). V was trimmed by 7 bases and J by 4 bases, leaving 16 bases between them. Germline V gene data show CDR1 as LGHNT and CDR2 as FRNRAP. The CDR3 totals 15 residues.

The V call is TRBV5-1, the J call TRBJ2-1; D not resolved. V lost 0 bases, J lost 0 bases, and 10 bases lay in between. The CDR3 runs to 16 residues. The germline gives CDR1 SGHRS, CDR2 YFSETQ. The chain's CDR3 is CASSLASGLSYNEQFF. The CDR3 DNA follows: TGCGCCAGCAGCTTGGCGTCAGGTCTCTCCTACAATGAGCAGTTCTTC.